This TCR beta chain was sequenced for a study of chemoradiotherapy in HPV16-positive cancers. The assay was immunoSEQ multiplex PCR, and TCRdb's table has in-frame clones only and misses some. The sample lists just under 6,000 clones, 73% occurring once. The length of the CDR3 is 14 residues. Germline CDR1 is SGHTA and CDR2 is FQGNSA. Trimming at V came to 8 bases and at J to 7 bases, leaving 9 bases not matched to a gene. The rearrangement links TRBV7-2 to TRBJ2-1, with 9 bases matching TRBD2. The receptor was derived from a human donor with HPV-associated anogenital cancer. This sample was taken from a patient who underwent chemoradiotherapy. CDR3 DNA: TGTGCCAGCCAGCGGGGGGATTTAGGAAATGAGCAGTTCTTC. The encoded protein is CASQRGDLGNEQFF.